This T cell receptor beta chain was retrieved from a study of blood T cell repertoires in COVID-19. Study-level background: Some COVID-19 samples were acute and others convalescent; all came from the United States, Italy and Spain. PBMCs, B-cell-depleted T cells, or T cells provided the cDNA or gDNA that made up the material.

The V end was cut by 2 bases, the J end by 4 bases, with 8 bases between. This CDR3 region has 13 residues. The V gene's germline CDR1 is MNHEY and CDR2 SMNVEV (reference sequence). This clone was recorded once. In the same sample, other DNA sequences code for this CDR3. Per the original methods: Using reference gene primer amplification, nucleated cell counts were estimated. The assay was immunoSEQ multiplex PCR, and TCRdb's table has in-frame clones only and misses some. From that table come the V and J calls and clone size; the DNA was used to work out D and trimming. The table has approximately 210,000 clones, just over 85% seen once.

Sequencing input: peripheral blood. The chain uses TRBV27 and TRBJ1-2; D not resolved. The source is a man aged 18-30 years with active or convalescent COVID-19. CDR3 in amino acids: CASSLRGGYGYTF. The CDR3 bases are TGTGCCAGCAGTTTACGGGGAGGCTATGGCTACACCTTC.